Presented here are 9 T cell receptor beta chains from one specimen sequenced in a study of early T cells in non-severe SARS-CoV-2 infection. TCRdb re-analysed the 5' RACE reads in MiXCR, keeping a single row per CDR3 protein. The profile shows 83,000 or so distinct CDR3 sequences, less than 11% of them singletons. The material was whole blood, obtained at baseline. Receptors were obtained from an adult who was a healthcare worker with PCR-confirmed SARS-CoV-2 infection or an uninfected control (not recorded which).

V is TRBV30 and J is TRBJ1-1; TRBD1 agrees at 8 bases. CDR1 and CDR2 from the germline V gene are GTSNPN and SVGIG (reference sequence). V dropped 4 bases and J dropped 4; count of bases not matched to a gene: 8. This CDR3 comprises 14 residues. Here the CDR3 reads CAWTRTGGVTEAFF. DNA for the CDR3: TGTGCCTGGACGCGAACAGGGGGGGTCACTGAAGCTTTCTTT.

The sample holds many counts of this clonotype. The chain carries TRBV28 and TRBJ1-2; a weak D match, TRBD1 (6 bases). The CDR3 has 14 amino acids. V lost 6 bases and J lost 7, with 18 bases in between. Germline lookup yields CDR1 MDHEN and CDR2 SYDVKM. The CDR3 DNA reads TGTGCCAGCAGAACACAGGGTAATTCAGGTGGCTACACCTTC. Encoded protein: CASRTQGNSGGYTF.

This chain uses TRBV20-1 with TRBJ2-3; 7 nucleotides align to TRBD2. Trimming at V came to 6 bases and at J to 0 bases, leaving 3 bases not matched to a gene. Germline assignment: CDR1 DFQATT and CDR2 SNEGSKA (reference sequence). This CDR3 is 13 amino acids long. CDR3 in amino acids: CSARGGSTDTQYF. In DNA form, the CDR3 reads TGCAGTGCCCGCGGGGGTAGCACAGATACGCAGTATTTT.

This clonotype was seen at least ten times. The rearrangement links TRBV10-3 to TRBJ1-1; 7 bases align to TRBD1. Per germline, CDR1 ENHRY and CDR2 SYGVKD. The CDR3 contains 11 residues. Trimming took 10 bases from V and 10 from J; bases not matched to a gene: 9. The CDR3 DNA reads as TGTGCCACACAGGGGACGGGGGTAGCTTTCTTT. This sequence encodes CATQGTGVAFF.

This clonotype has at least ten counts. The chain couples TRBV9 to TRBJ1-1, with D possibly TRBD1 on 5 matching bases. This CDR3 is built from 14 residues. V lost 4 bases to trimming and J lost 2 bases, with 12 bases between them. Looked up from germline, CDR1 is SGDLS and CDR2 is YYNGEE. In DNA form, the CDR3 reads TGTGCCAGCAGCTTGCGACAGACTAACACTGAAGCTTTCTTT. Its translation is CASSLRQTNTEAFF. The variable domain in full, with the rest retrieved from reference TRBV9 and TRBJ1-1, is DSGVTQTPKHLITATGQRVTLRCSPRSGDLSVYWYQQSLDQGLQFLIQYYNGEERAKGNILERFSAQQFPDLHSELNLSSLELGDSALYFCASSLRQTNTEAFFGQGTRLTVV.

Only a few counts were recorded for this clonotype. This chain uses TRBV5-1 with TRBJ1-4; TRBD1 agrees at 9 bases. CDR1 SGHRS and CDR2 YFSETQ come from the germline V gene. This CDR3 comprises 15 residues. V trimming: 4 bases; J trimming: 7 bases; junction bases outside the gene matches: 8. CDR3: CASSPLGTGREKLFF. The DNA of the CDR3 is TGCGCCAGCAGCCCCCTCGGGACAGGGCGTGAAAAACTGTTTTTT.

In this sample, this clonotype turned up a few times. A read error may be the cause here, since a much bigger clone is one base away. The chain couples TRBV7-9 to TRBJ2-7; TRBD1 matches at 9 bases. The V gene end was trimmed by 5 bases and the J gene end by 6 bases; junction bases not matched to a gene: 2. Germline V gene sequence: CDR1 SEHNR, CDR2 FQNEAQ (reference sequence). The CDR3 loop spans 12 amino acids. In DNA form, the CDR3 reads TGTGCCAGCAGCCCGGGACAGGGCGAGCAGTACTTC. Translated, it gives CASSPGQGEQYF.

This clonotype turned up a few times. The chain combines TRBV11-3 with TRBJ2-5; no firm D call. The CDR3 spans 16 residues. V lost 0 bases and J 3 bases, leaving 14 bases between the germline ends. CDR1 SGHNT and CDR2 YENEEA come from the germline V gene. The CDR3 protein is CASSLDGASGEETQYF. The CDR3 bases are TGTGCCAGCAGCTTAGACGGAGCGTCAGGAGAAGAGACCCAGTACTTC.

This clonotype was observed at least ten times. This rearrangement joins TRBV10-3 to TRBJ2-7; TRBD1 matches at 9 bases. Unmatched junction bases numbered 13, after V lost 10 bases and J lost 3 bases. Germline V gene data show CDR1 as ENHRY and CDR2 as SYGVKD. The CDR3 has 15 residues. CDR3 DNA: TGTGCCACTGAAGCTCGGGACAGGGACCTCTACGAGCAGTACTTC. It codes for CATEARDRDLYEQYF.